A single sample is the source of the 20 T cell receptor beta chains below, sequenced in a study of cytomegalovirus exposure and HLA in healthy donors. With 60 Vbeta and 13 Jbeta primers, the PCR was carried out. Clones were sequenced by immunoSEQ multiplex PCR, and TCRdb holds only the in-frame ones, with some missing. The data hold some 120,000 clones, with 85% observed a single time. Sequenced material: PBMCs. These receptors were obtained from a woman in her 30s in good health and CMV-seropositive.

J is TRBJ1-4 and V is TRBV18, with a tentative D call TRBD1 (6 bases). The CDR3 spans 17 residues. The germline V and J ends were trimmed by 1 base and 3 bases, with 15 bases remaining between them. Germline CDR1 and CDR2: KGHSH and LQKENI. The CDR3 sequence: CASSPRFTGIANEKLFF. CDR3 bases: TGTGCCAGCTCACCACGGTTCACAGGGATCGCTAATGAAAAACTGTTTTTT. The whole variable domain, filled in from reference TRBV18 and TRBJ1-4, reads NAGVMQNPRHLVRRRGQEARLRCSPMKGHSHVYWYRQLPEEGLKFMVYLQKENIIDESGMPKERFSAEFPKEGPSILRIQQVVRGDSAAYFCASSPRFTGIANEKLFFGSGTQLSVL.

J is TRBJ2-2 and V is TRBV15; D gene unclear. V lost 1 base, J lost 0 bases, and 12 bases lay in between. The CDR3 spans 17 residues. Germline CDR1 and CDR2: LNHNV and YYDKDF (reference sequence). CDR3 DNA: TGTGCCACCAGCAGAGGCCAGACTCTGACGAACACCGGGGAGCTGTTTTTT. Encoded protein: CATSRGQTLTNTGELFF.

This clone was observed once. The rearrangement links TRBV28 to TRBJ1-5; D gene unclear. Trimming pared 4 bases from V and 2 bases from J, leaving 12 bases between. The length of the CDR3 is 15 residues. In germline, CDR1 is MDHEN, CDR2 SYDVKM. The chain's CDR3 is CASSYISSGNQPQHF. The DNA of the CDR3 is TGTGCCAGCAGTTACATCTCTTCTGGCAATCAGCCCCAGCATTTT.

DNA for the CDR3: TGTGCCAGCAGTACCGGGACACCCTTAAGGGGGGCTTTCTTT. It encodes CASSTGTPLRGAFF. This chain joins TRBV6-5 and TRBJ1-1; D may be TRBD1 (6 bases). The CDR3 is 14 amino acids. V lost 5 bases, J lost 11 bases, and 21 bases lay in between. CDR1 is MNHEY and CDR2 is SVGAGI in the germline V gene.

The rearrangement joins TRBV28 to TRBJ1-1; a weak D match, TRBD1 (6 bases). CDR1 is MDHEN, CDR2 SYDVKM, per germline. Trimming took off 5 bases at V and 5 bases at J, with 18 bases between the two ends. The CDR3 runs to 15 residues. The CDR3 sequence is CASSKQSQGSTEAFF. The CDR3 DNA reads TGTGCCAGCAGTAAACAGAGTCAGGGGAGTACTGAAGCTTTCTTT.

The chain uses TRBV19 and TRBJ1-5; 7 nucleotides match TRBD1. Per germline, CDR1 LNHDA and CDR2 SQIVND (reference sequence). Trimming took 5 bases from V and 2 from J; bases not matched to a gene: 21. The CDR3 totals 20 residues. This CDR3 is CASSFLPPRDSFWGNQPQHF. In DNA form, the CDR3 reads TGTGCCAGTAGTTTCCTCCCCCCTCGGGACAGTTTTTGGGGCAATCAGCCCCAGCATTTT.

To note about this clone: The junction departs from the called germline gene at one end, perhaps through a read error. V and J are TRBV6-5 and TRBJ2-5; 9 nucleotides match TRBD1. CDR3 length: 14 residues. In germline, CDR1 is MNHEY, CDR2 SVGAGI. CDR3 in amino acids: CTSSTGGAYETQYF. The CDR3 DNA follows: TGTACCAGCAGTACAGGGGGCGCCTACGAGACCCAGTACTTC.

This sequence joins TRBV2 and TRBJ1-1; a weak D match, TRBD1 (6 bases). CDR1 is SNHLY, CDR2 FYNNEI, per germline. V shed 4 bases and J shed 3 bases, with 12 bases lying between them. The CDR3 sequence is 14 residues long. CDR3 in DNA: TGTGCCAGCAGTGCCAGGGGCAGGGACACTGAAGCTTTCTTT. Protein: CASSARGRDTEAFF.

The rearrangement joins TRBV19 to TRBJ1-1; D possibly corresponds to TRBD1 (6 bases). Germline V lookup: CDR1 LNHDA, CDR2 SQIVND (reference sequence). This CDR3 is built from 14 residues. Trimming pared 7 bases from V and 5 bases from J, leaving 17 bases between. The CDR3 sequence is CASNIGTIGTEAFF. CDR3 nucleotides: TGTGCCAGTAATATCGGGACAATAGGGACTGAAGCTTTCTTT.

The chain is built from TRBV11-2 and TRBJ2-7; 10 bases fit TRBD1. There are 16 residues in the CDR3. J lost 0 bases, V lost 4 bases, and 6 bases had no gene match. Germline-derived CDR1 and CDR2 are SGHAT and FQNNGV. In nucleotides, the CDR3 is TGTGCCAGCAGCTCCCTCGGACAGGGGGTCTCCTACGAGCAGTACTTC. It specifies CASSSLGQGVSYEQYF.

This clone was observed a single time. The chain has TRBV28 and TRBJ1-1; D uncertain. The CDR3 covers 14 residues. Germline CDR1 and CDR2: MDHEN and SYDVKM. The V end was cut by 6 bases, the J end by 8 bases, with 19 bases between. This CDR3 reads CASRSLPGFLEAFF. Here the CDR3 DNA reads TGTGCCAGCAGATCCCTGCCGGGATTCTTAGAAGCTTTCTTT. Using reference TRBV28 and TRBJ1-1 for the parts outside the CDR3, the full variable domain is DVKVTQSSRYLVKRTGEKVFLECVQDMDHENMFWYRQDPGLGLRLIYFSYDVKMKEKGDIPEGYSVSREKKERFSLILESASTNQTSMYLCASRSLPGFLEAFFGQGTRLTVV.

The CDR3 DNA reads as TGTGCCATCAGTGAGTCGAATGGGGGCGGTGGCTACACCTTC. This codes for CAISESNGGGGYTF. The gene calls are TRBV10-3 and TRBJ1-2, with D maybe TRBD1 (6 bases). This CDR3 is built from 14 residues. The germline V gene has CDR1 ENHRY and CDR2 SYGVKD. V dropped 0 bases and J dropped 7 bases, with 12 bases sitting between them.

About this clone itself: One junction end disagrees with the germline gene, perhaps due to a read error. At the DNA level, this CDR3 is encoded by other sequences in the same sample as well. This chain joins TRBV5-1 and TRBJ1-1; D is uncertain. The CDR3 sequence is 13 residues long. Germline values: CDR1 SGHRS, CDR2 YFSETQ. Here the CDR3 DNA reads TGCGCTAGCAGTAAGGCGGAAAACACTGAAGCTTTCTTT. Its translation is CASSKAENTEAFF.

The chain combines TRBV7-6 with TRBJ2-3; 10 bases align to TRBD2. Per germline, CDR1 SGHVS and CDR2 FNYEAQ. The CDR3 has 16 amino acids. With 0 bases clipped from V and 6 bases from J, the junction kept 6 bases outside the gene matches. In DNA form, the CDR3 reads TGTGCCAGCAGCTTAGCGAGGCTAGCGGGAGCGGATACGCAGTATTTT. Protein product: CASSLARLAGADTQYF.

The chain is built from TRBV7-9 and TRBJ1-5; TRBD1 might be the D (6 bases). V lost 1 base, J lost 7 bases, and 14 bases lay in between. From germline, CDR1 is SEHNR and CDR2 FQNEAQ (reference sequence). This CDR3 spans 15 amino acids. The chain's CDR3 is CASSLGVGAGQPQHF. The CDR3, as DNA: TGTGCCAGCAGCTTAGGGGTGGGGGCAGGGCAGCCCCAGCATTTT.

This rearrangement joins TRBV5-1 to TRBJ2-3, with TRBD1 matching 12 bases. Germline CDR1 reads SGHRS; CDR2 reads YFSETQ. The V segment lost 4 bases and the J segment 6 bases; nucleotides outside the gene matches: 6. The CDR3 is made up of 15 amino acids. CDR3 sequence (DNA): TGCGCCAGCAGCCGGGACAGGGGGCTTCTGGATACGCAGTATTTT. It encodes CASSRDRGLLDTQYF.

In the case of this clone: The same CDR3 also results from other DNA sequences found in this sample. The chain combines TRBV6-4 with TRBJ2-1; D ambiguous. From germline, CDR1 is MRHNA and CDR2 SNTAGT. The CDR3 is 15 residues long. V lost 2 bases to trimming and J lost 0 bases, with 8 bases between them. CDR3 in DNA: TGTGCCAGCAGTGACGGGCAGAGCTCCTACAATGAGCAGTTCTTC. Translated: CASSDGQSSYNEQFF.

CDR3 sequence (DNA): TGTGCCAGCAGTTTAAGGAGCGGGACTTACACAGATACGCAGTATTTT. Translating gives CASSLRSGTYTDTQYF. The chain is built from TRBV27 and TRBJ2-3, with 7 bases matching TRBD2. Germline lookup yields CDR1 MNHEY and CDR2 SMNVEV (reference sequence). The CDR3 runs 16 residues. J gave up 2 bases and V 2 bases, and 7 bases lay outside the gene matches.

The genes are TRBV6-1 and TRBJ1-2, with 7 nucleotides matching TRBD1. V lost 3 bases to trimming and J lost 10 bases; unmatched junction nucleotides: 11. The CDR3 loop spans 14 amino acids. CDR1 MNHNS and CDR2 SASEGT come from the germline V gene. CDR3 amino acids: CASSDSLTGQNYTF. In DNA form, the CDR3 reads TGTGCCAGCAGTGATTCTCTCACGGGACAGAACTACACCTTC.

V usage is TRBV10-3 and J usage is TRBJ2-1; maybe TRBD1 (6 bases). Germline V gene data show CDR1 as ENHRY and CDR2 as SYGVKD. V gave up 10 bases and J gave up 3 bases, with 22 bases separating them. The CDR3 length is 16 residues. DNA for the CDR3: TGTGCCACACCACTCCAGGGGCCTCCGGACTACAATGAGCAGTTCTTC. Its translation is CATPLQGPPDYNEQFF.